The present T cell receptor (beta chain) was sequenced within a study of shared clonotypes between healthy human individuals. Overall study findings and caveats: Naive CD4 clonotype sharing across a few donors was about 5.3%.

Trimming stripped 9 bases from V and 8 bases from J, with 17 bases between. This CDR3 spans 14 amino acids. Per the germline V gene, CDR1 is LNHDA and CDR2 is SQIVND (reference sequence). Points on this clone: Its specificity is not known.

The genomic DNA of each subset was split evenly across several immunoSEQ plates. Clones were sequenced by immunoSEQ multiplex PCR, and TCRdb holds only the in-frame ones, with some missing. The sample consists of some 1 million clones, 75% of them appearing once. Sequenced material: memory CD4+ T cells sorted from blood. Subset given: CD45RA-negative fraction. The chain links TRBV19 to TRBJ1-6; D is undetermined. The sequence was collected from a man aged 18 to 30 in good health. CDR3 residues: CASPKGNTYSPLHF. In DNA form, the CDR3 reads TGTGCCAGCCCAAAGGGAAACACCTATTCACCCCTCCACTTT.